This entry describes one TCR beta chain. The data are from a study of control samples from healthy donors and cancer patients. The method was immunoSEQ multiplex PCR; TCRdb's version includes in-frame clones alone and lacks a portion of them. The sample carries about 130,000 clones, more than 90% recorded once. CDR3 size: 16 residues. Trimming took 1 base from V and 0 from J, leaving 13 bases between them. Per the germline V gene, CDR1 is SGHRS and CDR2 is YFSETQ. The genes are TRBV5-1 and TRBJ1-1; tentatively, D is TRBD1 (5 bases). Specimen: blood. The origin of this receptor is a man aged 18 to 29 in good health. CDR3 coding DNA: TGCGCCAGCAGCTTGCGTCCGGGGCTCATGAACACTGAAGCTTTCTTT. Its translation: CASSLRPGLMNTEAFF.